This TCR beta chain was sequenced for a study of spatial heterogeneity in lung cancer. This clonotype was detected ten times or more. Every individual TCR cDNA molecule carried its own unique molecular identifier, which allowed correction of PCR and sequencing errors. Each CDR3 protein gets one entry after TCRdb re-called the 5' RACE reads with MiXCR. Among around 45,000 distinct CDR3 sequences listed, about 13% were seen once. The sample's time point: sample taken at primary tumor resection. Unsorted whole RNA samples from tumor, nontumor lung or frozen PBMC were sequenced. Samples came from 70 to 80 TRACERx patients with untreated early-stage lung cancer. The germline V gene encodes CDR1 SGHNT and CDR2 YYREEE (reference sequence). The CDR3 is made up of 14 amino acids. V shed 4 bases and J shed 5 bases, with 15 bases lying between them.

The clonotype was recovered from a male donor with early-stage non-small cell lung cancer. The source material was PBMCs, sampled at surgery. The V call is TRBV5-4, the J call TRBJ2-5; D ambiguous. The CDR3 here is CASSGTGFRETQYF. CDR3 coding DNA: TGTGCCAGCAGCGGCACCGGGTTTCGGGAGACCCAGTACTTC.